The clone carrying this T cell receptor (beta chain) turned up a few times. These data come from a study of cytomegalovirus exposure and HLA in healthy donors. In the PCR, 60 Vbeta and 13 Jbeta primers were used. Only in-frame clones appear in the TCRdb table, and some are missing; sequencing was by immunoSEQ multiplex PCR. The sample contains about 120,000 clones, approximately 70% of which appear only once. V was shortened by 8 bases and J by 5 bases, with 18 bases between the two germline ends. CDR1 and CDR2 (germline): SNHLY, FYNNEI. The CDR3 spans 14 residues. This clonotype was sampled from a man aged 18 to 35 in good health and CMV-seronegative. The source material was PBMCs. The rearrangement uses TRBV2 and TRBJ2-5, with D maybe TRBD2 (6 bases). The CDR3 here is CASPHGGAGETQYF. As DNA, the CDR3 is TGTGCCAGCCCGCACGGAGGGGCGGGGGAGACCCAGTACTTC.